Following are 7 T cell receptor beta chains from one sample sequenced in a study of control samples from healthy donors and cancer patients. Repertoires were generated with immunoSEQ multiplex PCR, while TCRdb's copy carries only in-frame clones and drops some. The table includes 100,000 to 150,000 clones, 87% detected once. Sequencing was carried out using blood. Receptors originate from a man between 60 and 70 years old in good health.

The V gene is TRBV25-1, the J gene TRBJ1-6; D gene uncertain. Germline V gives CDR1 MGHDK, CDR2 SYGVNS. This CDR3 spans 13 amino acids. V was shortened by 2 bases and J by 8 bases, with 7 bases between the two germline ends. DNA of the CDR3: TGTGCCAGCAGTGAAGATGCATATTCACCCCTCCACTTT. It is translated as CASSEDAYSPLHF.

The chain uses TRBV27 and TRBJ1-5; 9 bases agree with TRBD1. J was trimmed by 5 bases and V by 3 bases; bases with no gene match: 5. This CDR3 has 15 amino acids. Germline V lookup: CDR1 MNHEY, CDR2 SMNVEV (reference sequence). CDR3 sequence (DNA): TGTGCCAGCAGTTTGTTTGGGACAGGGTATCAGCCCCAGCATTTT. It translates to CASSLFGTGYQPQHF.

The CDR3 loop is CASSHHPGAEAFF. CDR3 coding DNA: TGTGCCAGCAGCCACCATCCGGGGGCTGAAGCTTTCTTT. The chain combines TRBV3-1 (or the pseudogene TRBV3-2) with TRBJ1-1; the D gene is possibly TRBD1 (5 bases). Germline values: CDR1 LGHDT, CDR2 YNNKEL (reference sequence). CDR3 size: 13 residues. Trimming left V 3 bases short and J 6 bases short, with 11 bases between.

The sample holds one count of this clone. Compared with germline, one end of the junction differs, possibly owing to a read error. J is TRBJ2-5 and V is TRBV12-3 or TRBV12-4; a weak D match, TRBD2 (6 bases). The CDR3 extends over 12 amino acids. The CDR3 loop reads CASTYSAGRSDF. The CDR3 DNA reads as TGTGCCAGCACCTACTCCGCGGGGCGATCCGACTTC.

This chain joins TRBV5-1 and TRBJ1-1; D is perhaps TRBD1 (5 bases). The germline gives CDR1 SGHRS, CDR2 YFSETQ. Trimming took off 0 bases at V and 4 bases at J, with 10 bases between the two ends. This CDR3 spans 14 amino acids. This CDR3 reads CASSLERGGTEAFF. For the CDR3, the DNA is TGCGCCAGCAGCTTGGAAAGGGGCGGCACTGAAGCTTTCTTT. Full variable domain (rest looked up from reference TRBV5-1 and TRBJ1-1): KAGVTQTPRYLIKTRGQQVTLSCSPISGHRSVSWYQQTPGQGLQFLFEYFSETQRNKGNFPGRFSGRQFSNSRSEMNVSTLELGDSALYLCASSLERGGTEAFFGQGTRLTVV.

This clone was counted once. The chain combines TRBV5-1 with TRBJ2-3; D remains unclear. V lost 0 bases and J 5 bases, leaving 4 bases between the germline ends. The CDR3 extends over 12 amino acids. CDR1 SGHRS and CDR2 YFSETQ come from the germline V gene. CDR3 in DNA: TGCGCCAGCAGCTTGGGTTTAGATACGCAGTATTTT. Amino acids: CASSLGLDTQYF.

The J gene is TRBJ2-1, the V gene TRBV24-1; tentative D call: TRBD1 (6 bases). Germline V lookup: CDR1 KGHDR, CDR2 SFDVKD. The CDR3 has 15 residues. The V end lost 0 bases, the J end lost 6 bases, and 11 bases lay between the germline ends. The CDR3 nucleotides read TGTGCCACCAGTGATTTGCCTGACAGGAGCAATGAGCAGTTCTTC. The encoded protein is CATSDLPDRSNEQFF.